This passage covers 5 T cell receptor beta chains from one sample sequenced in a study of T cells after yellow fever vaccination. TCRdb re-derived calls from the 5' RACE reads in MiXCR, one entry per CDR3 protein. The sample yields some 260,000 distinct CDR3 sequences, around 5.2% seen once. The material sequenced was CD4+ T cells sorted from PBMCs, taken on the day of the yellow fever booster vaccination. The receptors here all came from a man aged 18 to 35 who received the YFV17D yellow fever vaccine.

The chain links TRBV20-1 to TRBJ2-3; 16 nucleotides line up with TRBD2. Germline-derived CDR1 and CDR2 are DFQATT and SNEGSKA (reference sequence). V gave up 0 bases and J gave up 9 bases; unmatched junction bases: 12. The CDR3 totals 18 residues. The CDR3 nucleotides are TGCAGTGCTAGAGATGGGATGGGGACTAGCGGGGGGGCTTGGACGCAGTATTTT. Residues: CSARDGMGTSGGAWTQYF.

This clonotype has only a few counts. This sequence joins TRBV5-1 and TRBJ1-6, with 9 bases aligning to TRBD1. V dropped 0 bases and J dropped 11; count of bases not matched to a gene: 9. CDR1 and CDR2 (germline): SGHRS, YFSETQ. This CDR3 region has 16 residues. CDR3 amino acids: CASSLGSGQGSAPLHF. As DNA, the CDR3 is TGCGCCAGCAGCTTGGGCTCGGGACAGGGATCGGCACCCCTCCACTTT.

This clonotype was recorded a few times. The chain carries TRBV7-2 and TRBJ2-2, with TRBD2 as a possible D gene (6 bases). V dropped 5 bases and J dropped 0 bases, with 10 bases sitting between them. Germline CDR1 reads SGHTA; CDR2 reads FQGNSA. This CDR3 is 15 amino acids long. CDR3 sequence reads: CASSLRLANTGELFF. DNA for the CDR3: TGTGCCAGCAGCCTGAGACTAGCGAACACCGGGGAGCTGTTTTTT. Supplemented by reference TRBV7-2 and TRBJ2-2, the full variable domain reads GAGVSQSPSNKVTEKGKDVELRCDPISGHTALYWYRQSLGQGLEFLIYFQGNSAPDKSGLPSDRFSAERTGGSVSTLTIQRTQQEDSAVYLCASSLRLANTGELFFGEGSRLTVL.

This clonotype was observed many times. V is TRBV20-1 and J is TRBJ2-1; no definite D call. Germline V CDR1 and CDR2: DFQATT, SNEGSKA (reference sequence). This CDR3 is 12 amino acids long. Trimming shortened V by 0 bases and J by 4 bases, and 4 bases separated the two germline ends. The chain's CDR3 is CSARDLYNEQFF. CDR3 nucleotides: TGCAGTGCTAGAGATTTGTACAATGAGCAGTTCTTC.

The sample holds many counts of this clonotype. This rearrangement joins TRBV6-6 to TRBJ2-5; 7 nucleotides line up with TRBD2. This CDR3 has 15 residues. Germline-derived CDR1 and CDR2 are MNHNY and SVGAGI (reference sequence). J was trimmed by 2 bases and V by 6 bases; bases with no gene match: 9. As DNA, the CDR3 is TGTGCCAGCAGGCGGCCTAGCGGACCTCAAGAGACCCAGTACTTC. The encoded protein is CASRRPSGPQETQYF.